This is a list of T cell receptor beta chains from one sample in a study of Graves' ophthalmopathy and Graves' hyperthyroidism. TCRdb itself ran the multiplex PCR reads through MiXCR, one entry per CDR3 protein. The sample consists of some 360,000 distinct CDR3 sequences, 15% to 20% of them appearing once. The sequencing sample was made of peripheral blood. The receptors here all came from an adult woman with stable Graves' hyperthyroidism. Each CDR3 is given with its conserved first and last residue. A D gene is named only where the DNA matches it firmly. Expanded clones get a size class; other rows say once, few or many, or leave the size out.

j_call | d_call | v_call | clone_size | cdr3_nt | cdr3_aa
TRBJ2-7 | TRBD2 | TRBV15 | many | TGTGCCACCAGCAGTGTAACTAGCGGCGCCTACGAGCAGTACTTC | CATSSVTSGAYEQYF
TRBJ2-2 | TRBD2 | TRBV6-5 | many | TGTGCCAGCAGACTCGGGACTAGCGAGAACACCGGGGAGCTGTTTTTT | CASRLGTSENTGELFF
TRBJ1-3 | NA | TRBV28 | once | TGTGCCAGCTGTTCTGCGGGAGGAGAAGGGGACACCATATATTTT | CASCSAGGEGDTIYF
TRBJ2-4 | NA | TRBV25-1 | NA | TGTGCCAGCAGTGAATCCGGCGGCGGAGGTTTTAAGTACTTC | CASSESGGGGFKYF
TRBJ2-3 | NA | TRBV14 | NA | TGTGCCAGCAGCCCCCTTGAGCGCGCAGATACGCAGTATTTT | CASSPLERADTQYF
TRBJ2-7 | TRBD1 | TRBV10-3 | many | TGTGCCATCAGTGAGGGACAGGGGGTTCTGTACGAGCAGTACTTC | CAISEGQGVLYEQYF
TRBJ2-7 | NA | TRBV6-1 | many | TGTGCCAGCAGCCCGGGCCCTACCTACGAGCAGTACTTC | CASSPGPTYEQYF
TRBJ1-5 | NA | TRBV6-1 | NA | TGTGCCAGCAGACCGCAGGGAAAAGTTAGGCCCCAGCATTTT | CASRPQGKVRPQHF
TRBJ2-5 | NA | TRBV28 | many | TGTGCCAGCGGCGACACCGTTAGGGAGACCCAGTACTTC | CASGDTVRETQYF
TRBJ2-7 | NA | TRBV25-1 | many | TGTGCCAGCAGTCTTGGAAGGACGGGGTCCTACGAGCAGTACTTC | CASSLGRTGSYEQYF
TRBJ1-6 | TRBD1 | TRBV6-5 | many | TGTGCCAGCATCAGAGGGACAGGGGCCTCACCCCTCCACTTT | CASIRGTGASPLHF
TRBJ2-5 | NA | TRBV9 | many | TGTGCCAGCAGCGCCTTCAGGGAGGAAGAGACCCAGTACTTC | CASSAFREEETQYF
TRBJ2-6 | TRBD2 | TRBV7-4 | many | TGTGCCAGCAGCTTACGGGGGTCGGGCGGGAGCTTCGACTCTGGGGCCAACGTCCTGACTTTC | CASSLRGSGGSFDSGANVLTF
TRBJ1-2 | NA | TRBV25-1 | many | TGTGCCAGCAGTGAATGGGGGGGCGCGAATTCTGGCTATGGCTACACCTTC | CASSEWGGANSGYGYTF
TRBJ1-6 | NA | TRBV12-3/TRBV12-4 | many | TGTGCCAGCACCAAAGAGAGGGTTTCACCCCTCCACTTT | CASTKERVSPLHF
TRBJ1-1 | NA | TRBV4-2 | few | TGTGCCAGCAGCCAAGATTGGGGGGGAGGGAACACTGAAGCTTTCTTT | CASSQDWGGGNTEAFF
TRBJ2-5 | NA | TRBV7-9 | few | TGTGCCAGCAGCCCCTACGGCACTGGGGAGACCCAGTACTTC | CASSPYGTGETQYF
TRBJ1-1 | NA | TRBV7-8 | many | TGTGCCAGCAGCTACGGGCAGGGGAGGTGGGGCACTGAAGCTTTCTTT | CASSYGQGRWGTEAFF
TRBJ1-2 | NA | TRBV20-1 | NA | TGCAGTGCTAGAGTAGGGGGGCGAGAGTATGGCTACACCTTC | CSARVGGREYGYTF
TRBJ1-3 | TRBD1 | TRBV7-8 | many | TGTGCCAGCAGCCCGAGGACAGGGGGAAATGGAAACACCATATATTTT | CASSPRTGGNGNTIYF
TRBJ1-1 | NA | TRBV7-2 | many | TGTGCCAGCAGCTTCATACGGGAGACTGAAGCTTTCTTT | CASSFIRETEAFF
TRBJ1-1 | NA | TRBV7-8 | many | TGTGCCAGCAGCCATCGACAGCCGAACACTGAAGCTTTCTTT | CASSHRQPNTEAFF
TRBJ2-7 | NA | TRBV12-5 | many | TGTGCTAGTGGCCACTCGGGGGCAGAGCAGTACTTC | CASGHSGAEQYF
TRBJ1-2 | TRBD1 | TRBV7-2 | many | TGTGCCAGCAGCAAGGACAGGGTAACCTATGGCTACACCTTC | CASSKDRVTYGYTF
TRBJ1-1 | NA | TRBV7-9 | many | TGTGCCAGCACCCTTCAGGGGATTAACACTGAAGCTTTCTTT | CASTLQGINTEAFF
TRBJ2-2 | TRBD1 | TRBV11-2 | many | TGTGCCAGCAGCTCAAACAGGGGGCGCGATTTTGGGGAGCTGTTTTTT | CASSSNRGRDFGELFF
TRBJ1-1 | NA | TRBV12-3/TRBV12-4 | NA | TGTGCCAGCAGTCTAGGGTTCAGGGGTGAAGCTTTCTTT | CASSLGFRGEAFF
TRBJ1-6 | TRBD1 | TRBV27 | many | TGTGCCAGCAGTACCACCCCCGGGACAGGGGGGAGCTCCTATAATTCACCCCTCCACTTT | CASSTTPGTGGSSYNSPLHF
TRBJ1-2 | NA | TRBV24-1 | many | TGTGCCACCGAGGACAGCAACTATGGCTACACCTTC | CATEDSNYGYTF
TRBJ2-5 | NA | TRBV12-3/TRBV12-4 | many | TGTGCCAGCAGTTGGGCAGCACAAGAGACCCAGTACTTC | CASSWAAQETQYF
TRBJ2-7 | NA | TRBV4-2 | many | TGTGCCAGCAGCCCACACCTTAGCTACGCGGGATCTGTAAAGTACTACGAGCAGTACTTC | CASSPHLSYAGSVKYYEQYF
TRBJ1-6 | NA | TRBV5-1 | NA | TGCGCCAGCAGCTTGGTGGCCGGGAATAATTCACCCCTCCACTTT | CASSLVAGNNSPLHF
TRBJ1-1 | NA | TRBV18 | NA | TGTGCCAGCTCACCCTTGGGGGGCGAAAACACTGAAGCTTTCTTT | CASSPLGGENTEAFF
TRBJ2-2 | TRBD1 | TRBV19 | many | TGTGCCAGTAGTCTCCGACAGGGCGTGAACACCGGGGAGCTGTTTTTT | CASSLRQGVNTGELFF
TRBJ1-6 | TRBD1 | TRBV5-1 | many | TGCGCCAGCAGCTCGGACAGGATGGATTCACCCCTCCACTTT | CASSSDRMDSPLHF
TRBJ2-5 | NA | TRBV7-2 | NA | TGTGCCAGCAGCTTAGGGCAGTCGGGCGAGACCCAGTACTTC | CASSLGQSGETQYF
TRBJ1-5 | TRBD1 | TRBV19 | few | TGTGCCAGTAGTATTTGGACAGGGGCGAATCAGCCCCAGCATTTT | CASSIWTGANQPQHF
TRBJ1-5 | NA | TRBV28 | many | TGTGCCAGCAGTTCCTGTTGGCCCTACCTGCCCTGTAATCAGCCCCAGCATTTT | CASSSCWPYLPCNQPQHF
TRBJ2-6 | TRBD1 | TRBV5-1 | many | TGCGCCAGCAGCCTCTCCGGGACAGGGAGGGCCAACGTCCTGACTTTC | CASSLSGTGRANVLTF
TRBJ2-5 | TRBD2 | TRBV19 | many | TGTGCCAGTAGTAGCACTCTAGCGGGAAAGAGTGAGACCCAGTACTTC | CASSSTLAGKSETQYF
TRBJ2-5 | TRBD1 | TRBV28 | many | TGTGCCAGCAGCCAGCTGACAGGGATGGAGACCCAGTACTTC | CASSQLTGMETQYF
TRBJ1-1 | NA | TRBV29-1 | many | TGCAGCACCCATAAAGAAAGAAACACTGAAGCTTTCTTT | CSTHKERNTEAFF
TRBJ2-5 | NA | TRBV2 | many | TGTGCCAGCAGTTTCAGGGGAGAGACCCAGTACTTC | CASSFRGETQYF
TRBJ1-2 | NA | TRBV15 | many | TGTGCCACCAGCGGGGGGCCGGGTCTTGGCTACACCTTC | CATSGGPGLGYTF
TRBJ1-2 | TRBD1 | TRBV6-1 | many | TGTGCCAGCACTCCGGGACAGGGTATGCATGGCTACACCTTC | CASTPGQGMHGYTF
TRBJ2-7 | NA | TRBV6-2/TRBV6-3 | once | TGTGCCACCTACCGGGACGCCTACGAGCAGTACTTC | CATYRDAYEQYF
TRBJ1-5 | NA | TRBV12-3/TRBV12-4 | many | TGTGCCAGCAGTTTAGCAGCGGAGCAGCCCCAGCATTTT | CASSLAAEQPQHF
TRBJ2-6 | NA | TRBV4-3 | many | TGCGCCAGCAGCCAGGAAGGGGTACCTATCTCTGGGGCCAACGTCCTGACTTTC | CASSQEGVPISGANVLTF
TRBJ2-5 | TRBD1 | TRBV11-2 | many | TGTGCCAGCAGCGCACAGACAGGGTACTACCAAGAGACCCAGTACTTC | CASSAQTGYYQETQYF
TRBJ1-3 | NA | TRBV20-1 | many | TGCAGTGCTAGAGATAGACGCAGGGTGGAAAACACCATATATTTT | CSARDRRRVENTIYF
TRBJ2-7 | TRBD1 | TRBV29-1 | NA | TGCAGCGTGAAGACCGGGACAGGGACCCCCTACGAGCAGTACTTC | CSVKTGTGTPYEQYF
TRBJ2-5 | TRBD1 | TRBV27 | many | TGTGCCAGCAGTCATAGGACAGGGGGACAAGAGACCCAGTACTTC | CASSHRTGGQETQYF
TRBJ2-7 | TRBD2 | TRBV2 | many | TGTGCCAGCAGCGCACATCTAGCGGCAAACTACGAGCAGTACTTC | CASSAHLAANYEQYF
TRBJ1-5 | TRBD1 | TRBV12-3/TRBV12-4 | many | TGTGCCAGCACCCGGGGACAGCTAGATCAGCCCCAGCATTTT | CASTRGQLDQPQHF
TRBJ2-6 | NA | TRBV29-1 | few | TGCAGCGTTGATTTAGGGGCTGTAGTCGAAGGGGTATCTGGGGCCAACGTCCTGACTTTC | CSVDLGAVVEGVSGANVLTF
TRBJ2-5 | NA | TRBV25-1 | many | TGTGCCAGCAGTGGACAGGGAGGGGGGACCCAGTACTTC | CASSGQGGGTQYF
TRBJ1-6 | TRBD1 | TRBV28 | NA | TGTGCCAGCAGTTCCGGACAGGGACGCGTATCCTATAATTCACCCCTCCACTTT | CASSSGQGRVSYNSPLHF